This T cell receptor (beta chain) was captured by sequencing in a study of persistence of HIV-infected CD4 T cells. V shed 3 bases and J shed 5 bases, with 16 bases lying between them. Germline values: CDR1 SGHTA, CDR2 FQGNSA. CDR3 length: 15 residues. Details on this clone: What it binds is not known.

Overlapping HIV-1 Gag 15-mer peptides at 0.95 to 1 ug per peptide per mL were used. Sorting of responding CD4+ T cells relied on upregulated CD40 ligand together with CD69. Study observations and caveats: Within sorted populations, more oligoclonal TCRs accompanied more oligoclonal proviruses. Degenerate expanded CDR3beta sequences were enriched among CMV- and Gag-responding cells. TCR analyses could not target the rare provirus-carrying CMV-responding cells.

The immunoSEQ assay was version 4, run in survey mode. The table came from immunoSEQ multiplex PCR; TCRdb's copy has only in-frame clones and leaves some out. The table includes approximately 25,000 clones, roughly 70% detected once. The specimen was CD4+ T cells sorted from PBMCs after approximately 19-hour stimulation, collected from a patient who received antiretroviral therapy. V is TRBV7-2 and J is TRBJ1-1; D is unresolved. This TCR was recovered from an adult man with HIV who was CMV-seropositive. CDR3 sequence reads: CASSFEGLSGTEAFF. The CDR3, as DNA: TGTGCCAGCAGCTTCGAGGGTTTAAGTGGAACTGAAGCTTTCTTT.